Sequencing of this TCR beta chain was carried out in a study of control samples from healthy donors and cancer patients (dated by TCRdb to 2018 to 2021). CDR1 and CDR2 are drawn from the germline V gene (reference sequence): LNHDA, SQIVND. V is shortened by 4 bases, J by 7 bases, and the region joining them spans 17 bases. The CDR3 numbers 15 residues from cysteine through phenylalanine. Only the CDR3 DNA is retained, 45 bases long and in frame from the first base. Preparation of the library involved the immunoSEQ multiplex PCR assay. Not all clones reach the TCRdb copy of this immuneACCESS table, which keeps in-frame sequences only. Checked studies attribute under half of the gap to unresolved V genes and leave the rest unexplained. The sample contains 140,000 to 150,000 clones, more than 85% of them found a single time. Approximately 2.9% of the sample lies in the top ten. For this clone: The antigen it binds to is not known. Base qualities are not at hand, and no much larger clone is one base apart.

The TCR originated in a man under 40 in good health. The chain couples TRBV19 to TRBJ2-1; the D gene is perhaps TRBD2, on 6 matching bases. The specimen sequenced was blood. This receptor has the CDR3 CASSTPRVGGNEQFF. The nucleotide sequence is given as TGTGCCAGTAGTACCCCCCGGGTGGGGGGTAATGAGCAGTTCTTC. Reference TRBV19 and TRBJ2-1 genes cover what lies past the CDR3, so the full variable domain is DGGITQSPKYLFRKEGQNVTLSCEQNLNHDAMYWYRQDPGQGLRLIYYSQIVNDFQKGDIAEGYSVSREKKESFPLTVTSAQKNPTAFYLCASSTPRVGGNEQFFGPGTRLTVL.